One T cell receptor (beta chain) is described in this entry. What it binds is not known. Second doses that came at about 4 or about 12 weeks were put together. CDR1 and CDR2 (germline): SGHVS, FQNEAQ. The CDR3 runs 14 residues. V was pared by 4 bases and J by 5 bases, with 14 bases between. This sample was included in a study of T cell responses to AZD1222 COVID-19 vaccine. Study-wide findings and caveats: Among the donors, most were white British and more were female, and clonal diversity was possibly underestimated. Samples come after the peak T cell response, not at day 14. Vaccine-associated CD4 TCRs ranged over spike, dominating at 160-218 and 743-854.

TCRdb's table, derived via immunoSEQ multiplex PCR, lists solely in-frame clones and lacks some. Of 95,000 to 150,000 clones in the sample, around 92% were seen once. The chain is built from TRBV7-8 and TRBJ1-1, with D perhaps matching TRBD1 (6 bases). The TCR sequence derives from an adult who received the AZD1222 COVID-19 vaccine. Sequenced material: peripheral blood, taken 28 days after the second AZD1222 dose. The CDR3 spells CASSSSGGPTEAFF. The DNA of the CDR3 is TGTGCCAGCAGCTCCTCTGGGGGGCCGACTGAAGCTTTCTTT.